These 2 T cell receptor beta chains came from one sample sequenced in a study of shared clonotypes between healthy human individuals. The method was immunoSEQ multiplex PCR; TCRdb's version includes in-frame clones alone and lacks a portion of them. Of under 200,000 clones in the sample, 85% to 95% were seen once. Specimen: naive CD4+ T cells sorted from blood. Subset of the sample: CD45RA+ positively selected. These receptors were collected from a woman in her twenties or thirties in good health.

The chain has TRBV25-1 and TRBJ2-1; possibly TRBD1 for D (5 bases). Germline assignment: CDR1 MGHDK and CDR2 SYGVNS. This CDR3 has 14 residues. Trimming took 3 bases from V and 6 from J, leaving 12 bases between them. CDR3 region: CASSDLRVVNEQFF. The CDR3, as DNA: TGTGCCAGCAGTGACCTCAGGGTTGTCAATGAGCAGTTCTTC.

The chain combines TRBV2 with TRBJ2-7, with no clear D. V lost 4 bases to trimming and J lost 0 bases, with 10 bases between them. This CDR3 region has 14 residues. The germline gives CDR1 SNHLY, CDR2 FYNNEI. The CDR3 sequence: CASSVELGSYEQYF. CDR3 DNA sequence: TGTGCCAGCAGTGTGGAACTGGGCTCCTACGAGCAGTACTTC. Full variable domain (rest looked up from reference TRBV2 and TRBJ2-7): EPEVTQTPSHQVTQMGQEVILRCVPISNHLYFYWYRQILGQKVEFLVSFYNNEISEKSEIFDDQFSVERPDGSNFTLKIRSTKLEDSAMYFCASSVELGSYEQYFGPGTRLTVT.